This is a list of T cell receptor beta chains from one sample in a study of shared clonotypes between healthy human individuals. Using immunoSEQ multiplex PCR, the repertoire was profiled, and TCRdb retains in-frame clones only, with some absent. The repertoire holds roughly 2.5 million clones, approximately 90% seen once, with around 0.14% in the top ten. Sequencing used naive CD4+ T cells sorted from blood. These receptor sequences come from a man in his late teens or twenties in good health. Each CDR3 is given without its conserved first and last residue.

>TRBV18|TRBJ2-7
ASSQGVEASYEQY
>TRBV30|TRBJ1-1
AWSPGLMNTEAF
>TRBV6-5|TRBJ1-2
ASSRWRNGYT
>TRBV19|TRBJ1-6
ASSALGTPSSYNSPLH
>TRBV5-1|TRBJ2-6
ASSLKDSLSGANVLT
>TRBV18|TRBJ1-3
ASSSTPDSGNTIY
>TRBV7-2|TRBJ2-7
ASSPRRGKQY
>TRBV30|TRBJ2-7
AWSSGGGTEQY
>TRBV28|TRBJ1-4
ASSPPGQTNEKLF
>TRBV6-6|TRBJ1-4
ASRDGSATNEKLF
>TRBV6-1|TRBJ2-7
ASRGDRVSSYEQY
>TRBV7-8|TRBJ2-3
ASSLGRDTQY
>TRBV19|TRBJ1-5
ASSMGTSNQPQH
>TRBV29-1|TRBJ1-1
SVSQRNTEAF